This TCR beta chain was sequenced for a study of T cells in narcolepsy (dated by TCRdb to 2017 to 2018). Broadly, across the study: Patients with narcolepsy type 1 or type 2 (NT1, NT2) and healthy control donors were enrolled in the study. Autoreactive T cells targeting hypocretin neuron self-antigens (hypocretin, TRIB2) were sought in narcolepsy patients, and TCR Vbeta sequencing was used to track clonotypes in blood and CSF.

Libraries were made using the immunoSEQ multiplex PCR assay. TCRdb stores this immuneACCESS table with in-frame sequences only. Part of the clones is absent; in the studies checked, under half of the shortfall reflects unresolved V genes, and no reason is known for the rest. This sample is represented by 25,000 or so clones; approximately 80% of them were singletons. The ten largest clones add up to around 3.7% of the sample. For TCR Vbeta sequencing, memory CD4+ T cells were sorted ex vivo from the peripheral blood of narcolepsy patients and healthy controls. CDR1 and CDR2, looked up from the germline V gene, are ENHRY and SYGVKD. Inclusive of the bounding cysteine and phenylalanine, the CDR3 is 20 residues long. CDR3 DNA only is kept here, 60 bases in frame from base 1. Ends trimmed: V by 0 bases, J by 5 bases; bases unmatched to a gene: 18. A remark on this clone: It lacks a known antigen. Per-base quality was not reported, and no clone a single base away is much larger than it.

On the study overall, not on this receptor specifically: Autoreactive clonotypes were reported to be detected serially in the blood of the same patients and of different patients, but not in the blood of healthy controls. Numbers of sequenced blood memory CD4+ clonotypes were comparable, averaging around 40,000 in patients and about 33,000 in controls. Certain blood memory CD4+ repertoires from patients and controls had no sequences that matched autoreactive T cell clones. In plots comparing CSF and blood CD4+ T cell clonotypes from the same patient, HCRT-specific and TRIB2-specific autoreactive clonotypes were highlighted.

The V and J genes are TRBV10-3 and TRBJ2-5, and 10 junction bases match TRBD2. Sequencing was done on a sample of CD45RA- memory CD4+ T cells from PBMCs. This specimen's cell subset or site label, interpreted: memory T cells sorted ex vivo from peripheral blood. This TCR was recovered from a human donor with narcolepsy. The DNA sequence is as follows: TGTGCCATCAGTGAGTCGAGTCTACTAGCGGGGAACCACCGGGAGGAGACCCAGTACTTC. Its amino acids are CAISESSLLAGNHREETQYF.